This T cell receptor (beta chain) was retrieved from a study of shared clonotypes between healthy human individuals (dated by TCRdb to the early 2020s). Broadly, across the study: A couple of women and three men aged 18 to 49 years were included in the cohort. The study deeply sequenced blood TCR repertoires of several healthy adults to estimate repertoire size and the extent of clonotype sharing between individuals. Per donor, leukapheresis produced somewhere between about 0.8 and 9 billion PBMCs. To increase sequencing depth and limit assay-specific biases, different laboratories used diverse techniques to prepare libraries and sequence TCR repertoires. Results the study describes overall, beyond this receptor: Because the study included a small number of donors, the genetic and exposure-history diversity represented was limited. Sampling was limited to blood, and TCR repertoires in tissue likely differ from TCR repertoires in blood. Pairwise subsampling indicated that sequencing depth was expected to affect the degree of clonotype sharing among donors.

The donors were healthy, HIV-negative adults who had no recently reported acute infections or vaccinations. Only Caucasian adults living in Nashville, Tennessee, USA were represented among the donors. For unsorted samples, 84 million or so PBMCs were counted, and genomic DNA was extracted using the QIAamp DNA Blood Mini kit. Blood was collected by leukapheresis, and PBMCs were isolated by Ficoll-Histopaque density gradient centrifugation and then cryopreserved in liquid nitrogen vapor phase. Using the deep immunoSEQ assay, multiplex PCR amplified TCR CDR3 regions from genomic DNA. Extracted genomic DNA from each cell subset was distributed evenly across all wells of several immunoSEQ 96-well plates, and each plate was treated as a replicate. Each replicate PCR for unsorted PBMC received roughly 290 ng genomic DNA, equal to about 30,000 T cell genomes. Genomic DNA from unsorted PBMC was sequenced over ten immunoSEQ deep assay plates. The purified libraries were quantified using a Qubit 3.0 fluorometer, sized with a Bioanalyzer 2100, and then quantified again using the KAPA Library Quantification kit. Every immunoSEQ 96-well plate was sequenced on a dedicated single-read 150-cycle Illumina NextSeq 550 flow cell. Turning to the authors' computational methods: Because the immunoSEQ output included only junctional sequences and no quality scores, the filtering could not be the same as the filtering used for full-length reads. To assign V/J genes and CDR3, sequences were annotated against IMGT germline references using PyIR, a Python wrapper for IgBLAST v1.9. Reads with weak V/J assignments (E-value above 1e-6), missing CDR3, stop codons, out-of-frame junctions, or ambiguous translated residues were removed. V3J clonotypes were defined as sequences sharing the same inferred V gene, J gene, and CDR3 amino acid sequence. To compute the percentage overlap between repertoires, the number of shared unique clonotypes was divided by the size of the smaller repertoire. RTK rarefaction, the Chao1 estimator, and Recon v2.1 estimates of unobserved clonotypes were used to assess repertoire richness. TCRdb retrieved this table from immuneACCESS and kept in-frame rearrangements only. Not all clones are present; in checked studies, unresolved V genes account for under half, and no reason is known for the remainder. That table supplies the V and J calls and clone size; D and trimming were determined from the DNA. The sample profile shows about 530,000 clones; around 79% of them were found once. The ten biggest clones cover under 15% of the sample.

On this clone: What this receptor recognizes is not known. Base-call qualities are not available, and no considerably larger clone is one nucleotide away.

The CDR1 and CDR2 encoded by the germline V gene (reference sequence) are MNHEY and SMNVEV. The germline V end is reduced by 0 bases and the J end by 2 bases; junction bases left unmatched: 4. The CDR3 contains 15 residues, cysteine and phenylalanine counted. Left in the record is the CDR3 DNA by itself, 45 bases read in frame from the first base. This receptor was taken from a woman aged 35 to 49 in good health. Some clones in this sample may be carry-over from other donors' samples. Sequenced: PBMCs. Recombination connected TRBV27 to TRBJ2-7; TRBD1 matches 7 bases in the middle. In nucleotides, the sequence is TGTGCCAGCAGTTTATCGTTAGGGGGCACCTACGAGCAGTACTTC. The resulting protein is CASSLSLGGTYEQYF.